The 4 T cell receptor beta chains presented below share a single source sample, sequenced in a study of cytomegalovirus exposure and HLA in healthy donors (dated by TCRdb to about 2017). Libraries were made using the immunoSEQ multiplex PCR assay. For the multiplex PCR, a mixture combining 60 forward primers for TCR Vbeta segments and 13 reverse primers for TCR Jbeta segments was used. TCRdb obtained this table from immuneACCESS and retained in-frame rearrangements with V and J assigned. These tables miss some clones; where compared with another copy, unresolved V genes account for less than half of the shortfall, and the remainder is unexplained. The table kept for this sample lists 95,000 to 150,000 clones. Together, the top ten hold 3% to 4.5% of the sample. Sequencing was performed on PBMCs. These receptor sequences come from a man younger than 30 in good health and CMV-seronegative.

The chain combines TRBV5-4 with TRBJ1-2; D is perhaps TRBD1 (6 bases). Germline-derived CDR1 and CDR2 are SGHNT and YYREEE (reference sequence). This CDR3 is 17 amino acids long. Trimming cost V 1 base and J 2 bases, with 18 bases left between them. The CDR3 DNA sequence: TGTGCCAGCAGCTTGCTAGGGTGGCAGGGGCCCAACTATGGCTACACCTTC. Translated, it gives CASSLLGWQGPNYGYTF. Full variable domain (rest looked up from reference TRBV5-4 and TRBJ1-2): ETGVTQSPTHLIKTRGQQVTLRCSSQSGHNTVSWYQQALGQGPQFIFQYYREEENGRGNFPPRFSGLQFPNYSSELNVNALELDDSALYLCASSLLGWQGPNYGYTFGSGTRLTVV.

The CDR3 spells CASSLVQGGMDGYTF. CDR3 nucleotide sequence: TGCGCCAGCAGCTTGGTACAGGGAGGGATGGATGGCTACACCTTC. The rearrangement links TRBV5-1 to TRBJ1-2; D is perhaps TRBD1 (6 bases). This CDR3 spans 15 amino acids. Germline loops: CDR1 SGHRS, CDR2 YFSETQ. Between the trimmed V and J ends, which lost 0 bases and 6 bases, there was a span of 15 bases.

The chain links TRBV29-1 to TRBJ1-1; D gene unclear. Trimming pared 7 bases from V and 6 bases from J, leaving 9 bases between. The germline gives CDR1 SQVTM, CDR2 ANQGSEA. The CDR3 totals 10 residues. The CDR3 nucleotides are TGCAGCGCGGGTGACGCTGAAGCTTTCTTT. It translates to CSAGDAEAFF.

V usage is TRBV6-1 and J usage is TRBJ2-7; D is perhaps TRBD2 (7 bases). The ends were cut back, 4 bases at V and 3 bases at J, with 19 bases in the middle. Germline values: CDR1 MNHNS, CDR2 SASEGT. The CDR3 length is 16 residues. CDR3 in amino acids: CASSGRGGGSSYEQYF. The CDR3 bases are TGTGCCAGCAGTGGCCGGGGAGGGGGTTCGAGCTACGAGCAGTACTTC.